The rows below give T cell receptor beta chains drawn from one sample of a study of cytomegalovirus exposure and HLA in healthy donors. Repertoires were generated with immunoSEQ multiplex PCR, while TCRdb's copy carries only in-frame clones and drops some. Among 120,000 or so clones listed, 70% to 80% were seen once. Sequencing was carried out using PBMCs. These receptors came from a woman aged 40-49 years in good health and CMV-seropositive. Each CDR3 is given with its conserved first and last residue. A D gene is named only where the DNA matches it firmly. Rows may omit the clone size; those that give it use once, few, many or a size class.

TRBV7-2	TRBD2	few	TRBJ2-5	CASSLEVGTSGGEQYF	TGTGCCAGCAGCTTAGAGGTGGGGACTAGCGGGGGGGAGCAGTACTTC
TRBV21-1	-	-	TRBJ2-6	CASSIRSGANVLTF	TGTGCCAGCAGCATCCGCTCTGGGGCCAACGTCCTGACTTTC
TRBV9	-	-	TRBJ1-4	CASSAHPGANEKLFF	TGTGCCAGCAGCGCACACCCGGGGGCTAATGAAAAACTGTTTTTT
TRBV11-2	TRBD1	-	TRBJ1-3	CASARTGVGNTIYF	TGTGCCAGCGCTCGAACAGGGGTAGGAAACACCATATATTTT
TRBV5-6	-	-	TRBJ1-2	CASSLWAGAGGYTF	TGTGCCAGCAGCTTGTGGGCAGGCGCAGGGGGCTACACCTTC
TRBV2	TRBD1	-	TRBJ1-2	CASTRGQGHYGYTF	TGTGCCAGCACCCGGGGACAGGGGCACTATGGCTACACCTTC
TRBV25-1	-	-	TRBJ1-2	CASSEWEGGYGYTF	TGTGCCAGCAGTGAATGGGAGGGAGGCTATGGCTACACCTTC
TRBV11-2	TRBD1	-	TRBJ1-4	CASSPRQGFEKLFF	TGTGCCAGCAGCCCACGACAGGGTTTTGAAAAACTGTTTTTT
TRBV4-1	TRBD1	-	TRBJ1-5	CASSQGGQGGQPQHF	TGCGCCAGCAGCCAAGGGGGACAGGGGGGTCAGCCCCAGCATTTT
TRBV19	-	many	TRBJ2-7	CASSPRGTEQYF	TGTGCCAGTAGTCCCAGGGGAACCGAGCAGTACTTC
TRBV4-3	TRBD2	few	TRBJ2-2	CASSQQAGGRDGELFF	TGCGCCAGCAGCCAACAAGCGGGGGGGCGCGACGGGGAGCTGTTTTTT
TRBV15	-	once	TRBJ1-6	CATSRQGNSPLHF	TGTGCCACCAGCCGGCAGGGGAATTCACCCCTCCACTTT
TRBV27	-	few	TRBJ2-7	CASSSGWGEQYF	TGTGCCAGCAGTTCAGGGTGGGGCGAGCAGTACTTC
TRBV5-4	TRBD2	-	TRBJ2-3	CASSLISSSGAGDTQYF	TGTGCCAGCAGCTTGATTTCATCTAGCGGGGCGGGAGATACGCAGTATTTT
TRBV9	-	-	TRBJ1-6	CASSEQGPNSPLHF	TGTGCCAGCAGCGAACAGGGTCCGAATTCACCCCTCCACTTT
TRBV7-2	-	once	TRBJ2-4	CASSLPGSRDIQYF	TGTGCCAGCAGCTTACCCGGTTCCCGGGACATTCAGTACTTC
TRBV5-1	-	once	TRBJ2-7	CASSQLGPAGTSPEQYF	TGCGCCAGCAGCCAATTGGGACCGGCGGGGACCTCGCCCGAGCAGTACTTC
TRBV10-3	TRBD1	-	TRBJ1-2	CAISESRTGTPYGYTF	TGTGCCATCAGTGAGTCTCGGACAGGGACGCCCTATGGCTACACCTTC
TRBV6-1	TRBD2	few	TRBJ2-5	CASTSGGDQETQYF	TGTGCCAGCACCAGCGGGGGTGACCAAGAGACCCAGTACTTC
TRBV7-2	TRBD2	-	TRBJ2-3	CASSLPGGWDTQYF	TGTGCCAGCAGCTTACCCGGGGGGTGGGATACGCAGTATTTT
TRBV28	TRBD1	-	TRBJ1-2	CASSYTGDYGYTF	TGTGCCAGCAGTTATACAGGGGACTATGGCTACACCTTC
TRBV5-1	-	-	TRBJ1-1	CASSLDSGGGNEAFF	TGCGCCAGCAGCTTGGACAGCGGGGGCGGAAATGAAGCTTTCTTT
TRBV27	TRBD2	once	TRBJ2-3	CASSQLAVHTDTQYF	TGTGCCAGCAGTCAGCTAGCGGTTCACACAGATACGCAGTATTTT
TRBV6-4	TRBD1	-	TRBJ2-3	CASSRQGGGTDTQYF	TGTGCCAGCAGCCGACAGGGGGGGGGCACAGATACGCAGTATTTT